What follows are 27 T cell receptor beta chains derived from one specimen sequenced in a study of shared clonotypes between healthy human individuals. Here immunoSEQ multiplex PCR was the method, and the copy in TCRdb shows in-frame clones only, minus some. The repertoire includes roughly 1 million clones, approximately 68% of them detected once, and nearly 1.5% sits in the top ten. The sample consisted of memory CD4+ T cells sorted from blood. Described subset: CD45RA-negative fraction. The receptors stem from a man between 18 and 35 years old in good health.

The chain is built from TRBV4-1 and TRBJ2-7; TRBD2 is a possible D gene (6 bases). This CDR3 has 14 amino acids. Germline values: CDR1 MGHRA, CDR2 YSYEKL. The V end was cut by 5 bases, the J end by 2 bases, with 13 bases between. CDR3 coding DNA: TGCGCCAGCAGCGTGCAGGGACTGCCCTACGAGCAGTACTTC. Residues: CASSVQGLPYEQYF.

This chain joins TRBV11-2 and TRBJ1-5; a possible D gene is TRBD1 (5 bases). The germline gives CDR1 SGHAT, CDR2 FQNNGV. The CDR3 spans 13 residues. Trimming took off 3 bases at V and 9 bases at J, with 12 bases between the two ends. This CDR3 is CASSLRGRGPQHF. The CDR3 DNA reads as TGTGCCAGCAGCTTGAGGGGACGGGGGCCCCAGCATTTT.

The chain recombines TRBV5-1 with TRBJ2-1, with 14 bases matching TRBD2. Germline values: CDR1 SGHRS, CDR2 YFSETQ. V was pared by 4 bases and J by 8 bases, with 8 bases of the junction left unmatched. The CDR3 spans 16 residues. The CDR3 sequence: CASSPGTSGSLDEQFF. As DNA, the CDR3 is TGCGCCAGCAGCCCGGGGACTAGCGGGAGTCTAGATGAGCAGTTCTTC.

Ten or more counts support this clone. The rearrangement links TRBV27 to TRBJ2-5; no reliable D call. The CDR3 sequence is 14 residues long. From germline, CDR1 is MNHEY and CDR2 SMNVEV (reference sequence). The V end lost 6 bases, the J end lost 5 bases, and 16 bases lay between the germline ends. DNA of the CDR3: TGTGCCAGCAGCCGCCGGCCACGATGGGAGACCCAGTACTTC. It translates to CASSRRPRWETQYF.

This clone occurred once. The V gene is TRBV5-1, the J gene TRBJ2-3; 13 bases agree with TRBD2. Germline lookup yields CDR1 SGHRS and CDR2 YFSETQ. This CDR3 is built from 16 residues. V shed 3 bases and J 5 bases; nucleotides not matched to a gene: 6. As DNA, the CDR3 is TGCGCCAGCAGCTCAGGACTAGCGGGGGATGTAGATACGCAGTATTTT. It codes for CASSSGLAGDVDTQYF. Drawing the rest from reference TRBV5-1 and TRBJ2-3, the complete variable domain is KAGVTQTPRYLIKTRGQQVTLSCSPISGHRSVSWYQQTPGQGLQFLFEYFSETQRNKGNFPGRFSGRQFSNSRSEMNVSTLELGDSALYLCASSSGLAGDVDTQYFGPGTRLTVL.

As for this clone: A read error may produce the germline difference seen at one junction end. This sequence joins TRBV6-5 and TRBJ2-3; TRBD2 matches at 9 bases. The CDR3 runs 15 residues. The germline V gene encodes CDR1 MNHEY and CDR2 SVGAGI. The CDR3 reads CASSRTGTSTNTQYF. The CDR3 DNA follows: TGTGCCAGCAGTCGCACCGGGACTAGCACAAATACGCAGTATTTT.

This chain links TRBV5-1 with TRBJ2-1; a weak D match, TRBD1 (6 bases). V was trimmed by 7 bases and J by 0 bases, leaving 14 bases between them. This CDR3 comprises 15 residues. Germline loops: CDR1 SGHRS, CDR2 YFSETQ. The chain's CDR3 is CASALGASSYNEQFF. The DNA for the CDR3 is TGCGCCAGCGCCTTGGGGGCGAGCTCCTACAATGAGCAGTTCTTC.

The chain uses TRBV10-3 and TRBJ2-7, with D tentatively TRBD2 (7 bases). The CDR3 has 14 amino acids. Deletions cut 4 bases from V and 4 bases from J, with 14 bases between. The germline V gene encodes CDR1 ENHRY and CDR2 SYGVKD. In DNA form, the CDR3 reads TGTGCCATCAGTGGCGGGGGCGCGGGTTACGAGCAGTACTTC. Translating gives CAISGGGAGYEQYF.

As concerns this clone: Different DNA sequences within this sample yield the same CDR3. The J gene is TRBJ2-1, the V gene TRBV11-2; perhaps TRBD2 as D (6 bases). Germline CDR1 and CDR2: SGHAT and FQNNGV. The CDR3 has 15 residues. The V and J ends lost 0 bases and 1 base respectively, with 7 bases between them. This CDR3 reads CASSLDRGSYNEQFF. DNA for the CDR3: TGTGCCAGCAGCTTAGATCGGGGGTCCTACAATGAGCAGTTCTTC.

This clone is a singleton in its sample. The chain combines TRBV11-2 with TRBJ2-5; D uncertain. CDR3 length: 13 amino acids. V shed 1 base and J shed 3 bases, with 6 bases lying between them. From germline, CDR1 is SGHAT and CDR2 FQNNGV. CDR3 sequence (DNA): TGTGCCAGCAGCTTAGTTTTTAAAGAGACCCAGTACTTC. This sequence encodes CASSLVFKETQYF.

This clone has a handful of counts. The rearrangement joins TRBV6-5 to TRBJ1-6; unclear D gene. Trimming took off 4 bases at V and 0 bases at J, with 7 bases between the two ends. The CDR3 has 15 residues. From germline, CDR1 is MNHEY and CDR2 SVGAGI. CDR3 in amino acids: CASSSDVSYNSPLHF. The CDR3 DNA reads TGTGCCAGCAGTTCAGACGTCTCCTATAATTCACCCCTCCACTTT.

This chain joins TRBV7-8 and TRBJ2-3; weak D call: TRBD2 (6 bases). CDR1 and CDR2 from the germline V gene are SGHVS and FQNEAQ. The CDR3 covers 17 residues. The V and J ends lost 4 bases and 1 base respectively, with 18 bases between them. CDR3 residues: CASSSRVAGRGTDTQYF. The CDR3 DNA is TGTGCCAGCAGCTCCCGGGTGGCGGGACGGGGCACAGATACGCAGTATTTT.

The chain couples TRBV29-1 to TRBJ2-1; 8 bases are a match to TRBD2. The V and J ends lost 3 bases and 9 bases, in that order; junction bases with no gene match: 7. This CDR3 has 13 amino acids. CDR1 is SQVTM and CDR2 is ANQGSEA in the germline V gene. In DNA, the CDR3 is TGCAGCGTTGAGGGACTAGGGACCACTGAGCAGTTCTTC. This codes for CSVEGLGTTEQFF.

The chain has TRBV5-6 and TRBJ2-1; D is undetermined. Germline values: CDR1 SGHDT, CDR2 YYEEEE. This CDR3 comprises 12 residues. Trimming cost V 4 bases and J 8 bases, with 10 bases left between them. The CDR3, as DNA: TGTGCCAGCAGCCAATCCCTGCATGAGCAGTTCTTC. Its protein product is CASSQSLHEQFF.

This clone has just one count. The rearrangement joins TRBV18 to TRBJ1-2; the D gene is possibly TRBD1 (5 bases). The V and J ends lost 4 bases and 6 bases respectively, with 12 bases between them. CDR1 KGHSH and CDR2 LQKENI come from the germline V gene. This CDR3 spans 13 amino acids. CDR3 sequence (DNA): TGTGCCAGCTCACGGACCGGGACGGATGGCTACACCTTC. This translates into CASSRTGTDGYTF.

The chain recombines TRBV5-6 with TRBJ2-1; D is undetermined. Trimming left V 2 bases short and J 5 bases short, with 23 bases between. The CDR3 has 18 amino acids. Germline V CDR1 and CDR2: SGHDT, YYEEEE. CDR3 loop: CASSFFKGLLQLHNEQFF. CDR3 DNA sequence: TGTGCCAGCAGCTTTTTTAAGGGTTTGCTTCAACTCCACAATGAGCAGTTCTTC.

Turning to this clone: The same CDR3 arises from other DNA sequences in this sample as well. V gene TRBV6-1 combines with J gene TRBJ1-6, with 10 bases identical to TRBD1. From germline, CDR1 is MNHNS and CDR2 SASEGT. The CDR3 runs 15 residues. V was pared by 3 bases and J by 7 bases, with 3 bases of the junction left unmatched. This CDR3 reads CASSDRTGGNSPLHF. CDR3 nucleotide sequence: TGTGCCAGCAGTGACCGGACAGGGGGGAATTCACCCCTCCACTTT.

This clone occurred once. The chain uses TRBV7-2 and TRBJ2-7; possible D gene TRBD1, 5 bases. CDR1 is SGHTA, CDR2 FQGNSA, per germline. Trimming took 6 bases from V and 1 from J, leaving 16 bases between them. The CDR3 is 15 amino acids. The CDR3 DNA is TGTGCCAGCAGTCCCAGGGAAAGGGGATCCTACGAGCAGTACTTC. This translates into CASSPRERGSYEQYF.

This sequence joins TRBV15 and TRBJ2-5; D not certain. V lost 1 base and J lost 10, with 13 bases in between. Germline V gene sequence: CDR1 LNHNV, CDR2 YYDKDF (reference sequence). CDR3 length: 13 residues. As DNA, the CDR3 is TGTGCCACCAGCAGAGCGACAAGAGGATTCCAGTACTTC. Its translation is CATSRATRGFQYF.

This clone appeared once. V is TRBV14 and J is TRBJ2-1; 9 positions agree with TRBD1. V lost 0 bases, J lost 8 bases, and 8 bases stayed unmatched. Germline CDR1 is SGHDN and CDR2 is FVKESK. The CDR3 covers 16 residues. In DNA, the CDR3 is TGTGCCAGCAGCCAAGATTTCGGGACAGGGACCGATGAGCAGTTCTTC. Translation: CASSQDFGTGTDEQFF.

The chain has TRBV28 and TRBJ1-5; 12 bases line up with TRBD1. CDR3 length equals 15 residues. Germline values: CDR1 MDHEN, CDR2 SYDVKM. V was clipped by 2 bases and J by 5 bases; unmatched bases: 1. The CDR3 sequence is CASSLGTGGHQPQHF. CDR3 nucleotide sequence: TGTGCCAGCAGTTTAGGGACAGGGGGCCATCAGCCCCAGCATTTT. The whole variable domain, filled in from reference TRBV28 and TRBJ1-5, reads DVKVTQSSRYLVKRTGEKVFLECVQDMDHENMFWYRQDPGLGLRLIYFSYDVKMKEKGDIPEGYSVSREKKERFSLILESASTNQTSMYLCASSLGTGGHQPQHFGDGTRLSIL.

The chain combines TRBV7-8 with TRBJ1-1, with 10 bases identical to TRBD1. The V and J ends lost 2 bases and 4 bases, in that order; junction bases with no gene match: 10. Germline CDR1 is SGHVS and CDR2 is FQNEAQ. This CDR3 is 17 amino acids long. CDR3 DNA: TGTGCCAGCAGCTTATCGCTGACAGGGGGCGCGGGCACTGAAGCTTTCTTT. Residues: CASSLSLTGGAGTEAFF.

V usage is TRBV11-2 and J usage is TRBJ2-3; D might be TRBD2 (5 bases). Trimming pared 2 bases from V and 2 bases from J, leaving 11 bases between. Germline CDR1 is SGHAT and CDR2 is FQNNGV. This CDR3 is 15 amino acids long. CDR3 coding DNA: TGTGCCAGCAGCTTACGGACTCAACCCACAGATACGCAGTATTTT. It codes for CASSLRTQPTDTQYF.

V and J are TRBV25-1 and TRBJ2-5; TRBD1 agrees at 9 bases. The CDR3 is 14 amino acids. In germline, CDR1 is MGHDK, CDR2 SYGVNS. The V segment lost 2 bases and the J segment 4 bases; nucleotides outside the gene matches: 2. Here the CDR3 DNA reads TGTGCCAGCAGTGAACACAGGGGGCGAGAGACCCAGTACTTC. It codes for CASSEHRGRETQYF.

The gene calls are TRBV18 and TRBJ1-1; 10 nucleotides agree with TRBD1. From germline, CDR1 is KGHSH and CDR2 LQKENI. The CDR3 covers 14 residues. V shed 4 bases, J shed 5 bases, and the junction held 4 bases outside the gene matches. The DNA for the CDR3 is TGTGCCAGCTCACACGGGACAGGGGATACTGAAGCTTTCTTT. Its translation: CASSHGTGDTEAFF.

The sample holds a few counts of this clone. The CDR3 region has the DNA TGTGCCAGCAGACCGAGAGGGGGAACATACAATGAGCAGTTCTTC. Residues: CASRPRGGTYNEQFF. The chain links TRBV27 to TRBJ2-1; possibly TRBD1 for D (6 bases). V was clipped by 6 bases and J by 4 bases, with 16 bases between them. CDR3 size: 15 residues. Germline V CDR1 and CDR2: MNHEY, SMNVEV (reference sequence).

With respect to this clone: Other nucleotide sequences in the sample specify the same CDR3. The chain recombines TRBV19 with TRBJ2-5; D is unclear. The CDR3 runs to 13 residues. The V end lost 1 base, the J end lost 3 bases, and 6 bases lay between the germline ends. The V gene's germline CDR1 is LNHDA and CDR2 SQIVND (reference sequence). The CDR3 loop reads CASSIGGKETQYF. CDR3 nucleotides: TGTGCCAGTAGTATAGGCGGAAAAGAGACCCAGTACTTC.